The clone carrying this T cell receptor (beta chain) was seen at least ten times. This sample is part of a study of T cells in Graves' hyperthyroidism and ophthalmopathy. Amplification targeted TCR beta CDR3 regions from RNA transcripts. Researchers ran a first-round RT-PCR on the TCR CDR3 using the HTBI primer set. MiXCR was run by TCRdb on the multiplex PCR reads, yielding one entry per CDR3 protein. The top ten clones hold roughly 7% of a sample with 450,000 to 650,000 distinct CDR3 sequences, 14% of them seen once. The sample comprised blood. The receptor was derived from a woman aged 18-29 years with Graves' ophthalmopathy.

This CDR3 reads CASSRSGSETQYF. CDR3 nucleotides: TGTGCCAGCAGCCGCAGCGGAAGTGAGACCCAGTACTTC. The chain joins TRBV7-2 to TRBJ2-5; D might be TRBD2 (5 bases). This CDR3 spans 13 amino acids. Per germline, CDR1 SGHTA and CDR2 FQGNSA. Trimming removed 5 bases from V and 5 bases from J, with 12 bases in between.